This T cell receptor (beta chain) was found in a study of blood T cell repertoires in COVID-19. About the study: The United States, Italy and Spain were the sources of the acute and convalescent COVID-19 samples. T cells, B-cell-depleted T cells, or PBMCs supplied cDNA or gDNA.

Original analysis: Estimated nucleated cell counts came from reference gene primer amplification. Sequencing was performed with immunoSEQ multiplex PCR; in TCRdb, only in-frame clones are kept and a portion is missing. V, J and clone size derive from that table, while D and trimming were established from the DNA sequence. Of some 170,000 clones in the sample, around 84% were seen once. This clone was counted ten times or more. Material: peripheral blood. The TCR was taken from a woman of 80 years or more with acute or convalescent COVID-19.

CDR3 sequence (DNA): TGTGCCAGCAGCCAAATCCCTTTCAGCGGAATCGGAAACAATGAGCAGTTCTTC. As protein: CASSQIPFSGIGNNEQFF. This chain links TRBV14 with TRBJ2-1; tentatively, D is TRBD2 (5 bases). This CDR3 has 18 residues. V was shortened by 2 bases and J by 5 bases, with 22 bases between the two germline ends. Germline CDR1 reads SGHDN; CDR2 reads FVKESK.